Below are 13 T cell receptor beta chains sequenced from a single sample in a study of T cell changes during pregnancy in multiple sclerosis. The table came from immunoSEQ multiplex PCR; TCRdb's copy has only in-frame clones and leaves some out. The sample has 37,000 or so clones; about nine tenths are singletons. Sequenced material: CD4+ T cells from peripheral blood mononuclear cells, taken in the first trimester of pregnancy. Source of these receptors: a female donor with multiple sclerosis, enrolled in a pregnancy study.

This clone was detected once. The chain carries TRBV5-5 and TRBJ2-5, with 7 bases identical to TRBD2. CDR1 is SGHKS, CDR2 YYEKEE, per germline (reference sequence). This CDR3 is built from 20 residues. With 4 bases clipped from V and 5 bases from J, the junction kept 26 bases outside the gene matches. CDR3 coding DNA: TGTGCCAGCAGCCTGCGGCGGACTAGGTTTTTCGAACATTTGGGGGAGACCCAGTACTTC. It translates to CASSLRRTRFFEHLGETQYF.

This chain uses TRBV14 with TRBJ2-6; D gene unclear. V was shortened by 1 base and J by 4 bases, with 5 bases between the two germline ends. The germline V gene encodes CDR1 SGHDN and CDR2 FVKESK. The length of the CDR3 is 14 residues. The CDR3 loop reads CASSQGGGANVLTF. CDR3 nucleotide sequence: TGTGCCAGCAGCCAAGGAGGCGGGGCCAACGTCCTGACTTTC.

The rearrangement links TRBV7-2 to TRBJ2-7, with 11 bases aligning to TRBD2. V lost 1 base to trimming and J lost 4 bases; unmatched junction nucleotides: 9. From germline, CDR1 is SGHTA and CDR2 FQGNSA. The CDR3 runs 17 residues. The CDR3, as DNA: TGTGCCAGCAGCTTAGAGGTGTCTAGCGGGGGGATTTACGAGCAGTACTTC. It codes for CASSLEVSSGGIYEQYF.

The rearrangement links TRBV5-4 to TRBJ2-5; the match to TRBD1 covers 7 bases. The CDR3 is made up of 14 amino acids. Trimming at V came to 3 bases and at J to 1 base, leaving 3 bases not matched to a gene. From germline, CDR1 is SGHNT and CDR2 YYREEE (reference sequence). CDR3 DNA: TGTGCCAGCAGCTCCGGGACAGCCCAAGAGACCCAGTACTTC. This translates into CASSSGTAQETQYF.

The chain joins TRBV25-1 to TRBJ2-7; 9 nucleotides line up with TRBD1. This CDR3 is 15 amino acids long. In germline, CDR1 is MGHDK, CDR2 SYGVNS. J gave up 2 bases and V 8 bases, and 10 bases lay outside the gene matches. CDR3 in amino acids: CASVADRGFPYEQYF. The CDR3 region has the DNA TGTGCCAGCGTTGCGGACAGGGGTTTCCCCTACGAGCAGTACTTC.

On this clone: Other DNA sequences within the sample encode an identical CDR3. The chain couples TRBV30 to TRBJ1-5; the D gene is possibly TRBD1 (6 bases). V was trimmed by 0 bases and J by 5 bases, leaving 8 bases between them. The CDR3 sequence is 13 residues long. Germline V gives CDR1 GTSNPN, CDR2 SVGIG (reference sequence). CDR3 region: CAWSVQGHQPQHF. The DNA of the CDR3 is TGTGCCTGGAGTGTACAGGGCCATCAGCCCCAGCATTTT.

The V call is TRBV28, the J call TRBJ2-1; D is possibly TRBD2 (6 bases). The length of the CDR3 is 13 residues. V gave up 6 bases and J gave up 4 bases, with 10 bases separating them. CDR1 MDHEN and CDR2 SYDVKM come from the germline V gene. The CDR3 here is CASRDGSYNEQFF. The CDR3 nucleotides read TGTGCCAGCAGGGACGGGAGTTACAATGAGCAGTTCTTC.

This clone was seen a handful of times. The chain has TRBV30 and TRBJ2-4; 7 bases are shared with TRBD1. The V gene end was trimmed by 3 bases and the J gene end by 0 bases; junction bases not matched to a gene: 8. Germline CDR1 and CDR2: GTSNPN and SVGIG (reference sequence). The length of the CDR3 is 16 residues. The CDR3 loop reads CAWRGDRALAKNIQYF. Written as DNA, the CDR3 is TGTGCCTGGAGGGGCGACAGGGCACTAGCCAAAAACATTCAGTACTTC.

This clone was counted once. This CDR3 is CASSSPSDGGGFYEQYF. The DNA of the CDR3 is TGTGCCAGCAGCTCCCCTTCCGACGGGGGGGGATTCTACGAGCAGTACTTC. This chain uses TRBV7-2 with TRBJ2-7, with 8 bases fitting TRBD2. The CDR3 is made up of 17 amino acids. V shed 4 bases, J shed 3 bases, and the junction held 14 bases outside the gene matches. Germline loops: CDR1 SGHTA, CDR2 FQGNSA. Drawing the rest from reference TRBV7-2 and TRBJ2-7, the complete variable domain is GAGVSQSPSNKVTEKGKDVELRCDPISGHTALYWYRQSLGQGLEFLIYFQGNSAPDKSGLPSDRFSAERTGGSVSTLTIQRTQQEDSAVYLCASSSPSDGGGFYEQYFGPGTRLTVT.

The rearrangement joins TRBV7-8 to TRBJ1-5; TRBD1 might be the D (5 bases). Germline loops: CDR1 SGHVS, CDR2 FQNEAQ. The CDR3 contains 19 residues. V dropped 1 base and J dropped 1 base, with 20 bases sitting between them. CDR3 residues: CASSLGSIRAGRSNQPQHF. The CDR3 DNA follows: TGTGCCAGCAGCTTAGGGTCGATTAGGGCAGGGCGAAGCAATCAGCCCCAGCATTTT.

The chain joins TRBV10-2 to TRBJ2-7, with 8 bases matching TRBD2. The CDR3 contains 17 residues. Germline lookup yields CDR1 WSHSY and CDR2 SAAADI. V lost 0 bases and J lost 0; bases outside the gene matches: 7. CDR3 sequence: CASSESSGTYGSYEQYF. The CDR3 region has the DNA TGCGCCAGCAGTGAGTCTAGCGGGACTTATGGCTCCTACGAGCAGTACTTC.

The V call is TRBV7-9, the J call TRBJ1-2, with a possible D match to TRBD1 (5 bases). The CDR3 has 16 amino acids. V lost 3 bases, J lost 4 bases, and 18 bases lay in between. Germline V gene lookup returns CDR1 SEHNR and CDR2 FQNEAQ (reference sequence). In DNA form, the CDR3 reads TGTGCCAGCAGCTTGGGGGACGCCCGGGAGAGCTATGGCTACACCTTC. Its protein product is CASSLGDARESYGYTF.

This clone was seen once. This chain joins TRBV30 and TRBJ1-3; D may be TRBD1 (5 bases). The V end lost 3 bases, the J end lost 0 bases, and 12 bases lay between the germline ends. CDR1 is GTSNPN and CDR2 is SVGIG in the germline V gene (reference sequence). The CDR3 totals 15 residues. CDR3 DNA: TGTGCCTGGAGCAGACAGTCCTACTCTGGAAACACCATATATTTT. Translated, it gives CAWSRQSYSGNTIYF.